This T cell receptor (beta chain) was identified in a study of radiotherapy plus CTLA-4 blockade in lung cancer. V dropped 0 bases and J dropped 4 bases, with 15 bases sitting between them. The CDR3 contains 16 residues. Germline V CDR1 and CDR2: LGHNA, YNFKEQ. Overall study results and limits: Clones of tumor-derived TCRs expanded in blood after radiotherapy plus ipilimumab. Early blood T cell clone changes and increased post-radiation serum interferon-beta were reportedly the strongest response predictors.

Focal radiation was given together with CTLA-4 blockade (ipilimumab) to patients with chemo-refractory metastatic non-small-cell lung cancer. Generated by immunoSEQ multiplex PCR, the TCRdb table keeps only in-frame clones and is missing some. The sample has about 120,000 clones; 70% to 85% are singletons. To note about this clone: No antigen is known for it.

The input for sequencing was peripheral blood, taken from a patient treated with radiotherapy plus ipilimumab. The TCR sequence derives from a human donor with non-small cell lung cancer that progressed on radiotherapy plus ipilimumab. Some clones in this sample may be carry-over from other donors' samples. The rearrangement links TRBV4-2 to TRBJ1-1, with no clear D. In DNA form, the CDR3 reads TGTGCCAGCAGCCAAGATCCGGGTCGGATAGGCACTGAAGCTTTCTTT. Translating it yields CASSQDPGRIGTEAFF.